The subject of this entry is one T cell receptor beta chain. Antigen: not known. The record originates from a study of T cells expressing NK-cell markers. This CDR3 has 18 residues. CDR1 is DFQATT and CDR2 is SNEGSKA in the germline V gene (reference sequence). TCRdb reprocessed the 5' RACE reads and reports one entry per CDR3 protein, with no DNA. The repertoire table contains a few hundred thousand distinct CDR3 sequences. Study-wide points: The CD3+CD56-NKG2C+ fraction of a handful of donors was also led by these clonotypes.

Specimen: blood T cells: a sorted CD56 or NKG2C T cell subset, CD4+ or CD8+ T cells, or bulk PBMC T cells (not recorded which). The clonotype comes from a woman aged 45-60 years in good health. This chain joins TRBV20-1 and TRBJ1-5; TCRdb returns TRBD1, unconfirmable since there is no DNA. The CDR3: CSARGPGQIIIGGQPQHF.